The clone carrying this T cell receptor beta chain appeared many times. Time point here: before trial treatment. The sample belongs to a study of low-dose radiotherapy and immunotherapy resistance in tumors. Study at large: Cohort 1 was given 0.5 Gy per fraction every 2 weeks, for 6.5 Gy total. Every two weeks patients got nivolumab 240 mg flat dose, plus ipilimumab 1 mg/kg every six weeks, intravenously. The authors gave intravenous cyclophosphamide 200 mg/m2 every two weeks, one day before radiation and immunotherapy.

V trimming: 0 bases; J trimming: 4 bases; junction bases outside the gene matches: 19. This CDR3 has 19 amino acids. Germline V lookup: CDR1 DFQATT, CDR2 SNEGSKA (reference sequence). Primers targeting TRAV and TRBV primed first-strand cDNA, covering alpha and beta chains. Amplification, which lasted around 20 PCR cycles, used a constant-region primer and V-primer adapter to amplify TCRs. TCRdb processed the reads anew with MiXCR; each CDR3 protein has one entry. The sample lists tens of thousands of distinct CDR3 sequences, 18% occurring once. The TCR was taken from a male donor with prostate cancer. Material: PBMCs, obtained before treatment. The J gene is TRBJ2-3, the V gene TRBV20-1; 7 positions match TRBD2. CDR3 nucleotide sequence: TGCAGTGCTAGAGATAGCACCGGGACTACCAAGACCCCTCCAGATACGCAGTATTTT. The encoded protein is CSARDSTGTTKTPPDTQYF.